Listed here is a single T cell receptor beta chain. This CDR3 has 12 residues. With 4 bases removed from V and 3 bases from J, the gap between germline ends came to 7 bases. The germline V gene encodes CDR1 MNHEY and CDR2 SVGEGT. Assay: immunoSEQ multiplex PCR; the TCRdb copy retains only in-frame clones and omits some. The sample consists of fewer than 90,000 clones, 88% of them appearing once. The entry originates in a study of T cell responses to AZD1222 COVID-19 vaccine. The rearrangement uses TRBV6-2 or TRBV6-3 and TRBJ2-7, with D perhaps TRBD2 (5 bases). The specimen comprised peripheral blood, sampled 28 days after the second AZD1222 dose. This sequence originates from an adult who received the AZD1222 COVID-19 vaccine. As DNA, the CDR3 is TGTGCCAGCAGTTCGGGGTACTACGAGCAGTACTTC. Amino acids: CASSSGYYEQYF.